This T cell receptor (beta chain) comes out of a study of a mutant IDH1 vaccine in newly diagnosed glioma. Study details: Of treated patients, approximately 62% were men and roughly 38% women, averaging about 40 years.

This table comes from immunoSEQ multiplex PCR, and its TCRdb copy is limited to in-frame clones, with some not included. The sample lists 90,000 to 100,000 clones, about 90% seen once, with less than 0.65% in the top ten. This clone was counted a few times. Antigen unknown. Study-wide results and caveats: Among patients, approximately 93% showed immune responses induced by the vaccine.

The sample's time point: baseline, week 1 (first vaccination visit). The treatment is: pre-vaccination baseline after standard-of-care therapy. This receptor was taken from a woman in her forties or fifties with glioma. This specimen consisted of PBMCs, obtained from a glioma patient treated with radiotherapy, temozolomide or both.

This CDR3 reads CASTDRGRALHF. CDR3 nucleotide sequence: TGTGCCAGCACAGACAGGGGGAGAGCCCTCCACTTT. The rearrangement uses TRBV7-9 and TRBJ1-6, with 9 nucleotides matching TRBD1. The CDR3 length is 12 residues. Looked up from germline, CDR1 is SEHNR and CDR2 is FQNEAQ (reference sequence). V gave up 7 bases and J gave up 14 bases; unmatched junction bases: 6.